The 6 T cell receptor beta chains below all came from one sample that was sequenced in a study of cytomegalovirus exposure and HLA in healthy donors. 13 Jbeta primers and 60 Vbeta primers were used for the PCR. The protocol was immunoSEQ multiplex PCR, while the TCRdb copy is restricted to in-frame clones and leaves out a portion. The sample includes approximately 86,000 clones, 85% of them seen just once. Sequenced: PBMCs. Every receptor here comes from a man aged 40-50 years in good health and CMV-seropositive.

The genes are TRBV5-4 and TRBJ2-2; D remains unclear. The CDR3 is 16 amino acids. Trimming cost V 3 bases and J 0 bases, with 12 bases left between them. Germline CDR1 and CDR2: SGHNT and YYREEE (reference sequence). The CDR3 here is CASSSSQFANTGELFF. CDR3 coding DNA: TGTGCCAGCAGCTCCTCTCAGTTCGCGAACACCGGGGAGCTGTTTTTT.

The sample holds a few counts of this clone. The rearrangement uses TRBV15 and TRBJ2-5; D uncertain. Germline CDR1 LNHNV, CDR2 YYDKDF (reference sequence). Trimming left V 0 bases short and J 2 bases short, with 10 bases between. The CDR3 covers 15 residues. CDR3 sequence: CATSRDRPGQETQYF. CDR3 in DNA: TGTGCCACCAGCAGAGACAGGCCTGGACAAGAGACCCAGTACTTC.

As concerns this clone: The junction shows a germline mismatch at one end, possibly a read error. Other DNA sequences in this sample translate to the same CDR3. The DNA of the CDR3 is TGTGCCAGCAGCTTGGCCTTCGAGCAGCCCCAGCATTTT. This sequence encodes CASSLAFEQPQHF. The chain couples TRBV5-1 to TRBJ1-5; D is unresolved. Germline-derived CDR1 and CDR2 are SGHRS and YFSETQ. The CDR3 has 13 residues.

The genes are TRBV9 and TRBJ2-7; no firm D call. Germline CDR1 and CDR2: SGDLS and YYNGEE. CDR3 length equals 14 residues. V was pared by 0 bases and J by 7 bases, with 14 bases between. The CDR3 reads CASSVVAEFGEQYF. The CDR3 nucleotides are TGTGCCAGCAGCGTAGTGGCGGAGTTTGGGGAGCAGTACTTC.

The chain is built from TRBV10-1 and TRBJ1-1, with no clear D. V was shortened by 0 bases and J by 3 bases, with 5 bases between the two germline ends. CDR1 and CDR2 from the germline V gene are WNHNN and SYGVQD (reference sequence). The CDR3 covers 13 residues. The CDR3 region has the DNA TGCGCCAGCAGTGAGTCGGGCGACACTGAAGCTTTCTTT. It yields the protein CASSESGDTEAFF.

The chain links TRBV2 to TRBJ1-3; 8 bases map to TRBD1. This CDR3 is built from 14 residues. Germline loops: CDR1 SNHLY, CDR2 FYNNEI. Trimming cost V 6 bases and J 0 bases; bases outside gene matches: 1. The CDR3 loop is CASRGQGSGNTIYF. The CDR3 nucleotides read TGTGCCAGCAGAGGACAGGGCTCTGGAAACACCATATATTTT.